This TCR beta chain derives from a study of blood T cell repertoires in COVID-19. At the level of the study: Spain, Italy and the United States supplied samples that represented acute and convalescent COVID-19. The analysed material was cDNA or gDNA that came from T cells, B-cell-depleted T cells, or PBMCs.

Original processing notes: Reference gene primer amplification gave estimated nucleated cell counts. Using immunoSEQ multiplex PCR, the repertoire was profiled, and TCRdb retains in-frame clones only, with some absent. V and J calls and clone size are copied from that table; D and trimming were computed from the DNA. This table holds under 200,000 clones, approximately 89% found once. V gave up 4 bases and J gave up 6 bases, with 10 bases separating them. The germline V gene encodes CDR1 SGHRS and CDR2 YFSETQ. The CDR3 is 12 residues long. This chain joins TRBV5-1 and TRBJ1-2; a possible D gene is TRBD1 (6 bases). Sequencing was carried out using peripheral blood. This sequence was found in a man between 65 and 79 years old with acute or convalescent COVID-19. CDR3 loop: CASSASGDGYTF. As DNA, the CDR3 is TGCGCCAGCAGCGCGTCAGGGGATGGCTACACCTTC.